This entry concerns a single T cell receptor beta chain. The target antigen is unknown. The protocol was immunoSEQ multiplex PCR, while the TCRdb copy is restricted to in-frame clones and leaves out a portion. The sample lists fewer than 600,000 clones; 80% to 90% were seen once. This sample is part of a study of Ad26.COV2.S vaccination and SARS-CoV-2 variants. Study overall: A COV1001 Ad26.COV2.S trial-arm participant provided the sample. Whole-study findings and limits: It was vaccine recipients, not placebo recipients, who had the higher spike-specific TCR breadth.

Germline CDR1 and CDR2: GTSNPN and SVGIG (reference sequence). CDR3 length: 11 amino acids. V shed 5 bases, J shed 2 bases, and the junction held 0 bases outside the gene matches. This sample's treatment: some 20 received Ad26.COV2.S at low or high dose, single or two shots; about five received placebo; per-sample allocation not given. Day 63 after the first injection of vaccine or placebo was the sampling time. Source: peripheral blood, taken in a trial of Ad26.COV2.S vaccine versus placebo. V and J are TRBV30 and TRBJ2-7; 7 positions agree with TRBD2. The TCR comes from a person between 18 and 65 years old who received the Ad26.COV2.S COVID-19 vaccine or a placebo. DNA for the CDR3: TGTGCCTGGGCGGGAGCCTACGAGCAGTACTTC. This codes for CAWAGAYEQYF.